This T cell receptor (beta chain) derives from a study of blood T cell repertoires in COVID-19. The CDR3 sequence is 16 residues long. CDR1 is SGHTA and CDR2 is FQGNSA in the germline V gene. V lost 1 base, J lost 2 bases, and 1 base stayed unmatched. Per the original methods: Reference gene primer amplification gave estimated nucleated cell counts. Data came from immunoSEQ multiplex PCR; TCRdb stores just in-frame clones and leaves some out. From that table come the V and J calls and clone size; the DNA was used to work out D and trimming. This sample has about 330,000 clones, with under 95% found just once. Grouping used clinical history reported by participants in a survey and questionnaire. This clone was detected only once.

This sequence joins TRBV7-2 and TRBJ1-5; the match to TRBD1 covers 11 bases. Material: PBMCs or T cells enriched from blood (not recorded which). This clonotype was sampled from a woman between 25 and 40 years old who had recovered from COVID-19. The DNA for the CDR3 is TGTGCCAGCAGCTTAGGGACAGGGGGCGGCAATCAGCCCCAGCATTTT. Its protein product is CASSLGTGGGNQPQHF.